The clone carrying this T cell receptor (beta chain) was seen ten or more times. Its antigen is not identified. cDNA specific to TCR beta was made from 500 to 650 ng of total RNA, with a constant-region primer employed for priming. Libraries covering TCR beta were generated through three nested multiplex PCR rounds (using a slightly modified ARM-PCR). The first two PCR rounds used TRBV1-TRBV30 primers with a Cbeta primer, around 10 cycles each. Using its own MiXCR run on the multiplex PCR reads, TCRdb lists one record per CDR3 protein. The sample has roughly 57,000 distinct CDR3 sequences, less than 75% seen once. Co-extracted RNA and DNA came from around 18-30 mg of unsorted bulk tissue. Germline-derived CDR1 and CDR2 are SGHAT and FQDESV (reference sequence). The length of the CDR3 is 16 residues. The V gene end was trimmed by 5 bases and the J gene end by 0 bases; junction bases not matched to a gene: 4.

The sample originates from a study of tumor-infiltrating lymphocytes in primary liver carcinoma. Study details: Participating patients were men and women between 30 and 69 years old. Study-level findings and limits: Tumor-adjacent and tumor-blood pairs overlapped less than tumor region pairs did. Blood trailed tumors significantly in top-250-clone fraction (p = 0.039).

Sequenced sample: liver tumor tissue from sampling region 2. Sample subset: tumor region T2, inferior pole. The rearrangement uses TRBV11-1 and TRBJ2-3; 11 nucleotides align to TRBD2. The TCR originated in a man in his forties or fifties with primary liver carcinoma and hepatitis B virus infection. In nucleotides, the CDR3 is TGTGCCAGCAGCAAGGGACTAGCGGTTAGCACAGATACGCAGTATTTT. It is translated as CASSKGLAVSTDTQYF.